This is a list of T cell receptor beta chains from one sample in a study of response to subunit inactivated influenza vaccine. Each CDR3 protein gets one entry after TCRdb re-called the RT-PCR reads with MiXCR. The sample lists about 520,000 distinct CDR3 sequences, 25% seen once, with over 1.5% in the top ten. Sequencing was performed on CD4+ T cells sorted from PBMCs, taken around 5 days after vaccination. These receptors were taken from a man aged 45-60 years who received an inactivated influenza vaccine. Each CDR3 is given with its conserved first and last residue. The D gene is left open where the match is weak. Clone size is given for some rows only: seen once, a few or many times, or a class if the clone is expanded.

j_gene | d_gene | v_gene | abundance | CDR3nt | CDR3aa
TRBJ1-1 | TRBD1 | TRBV7-9 | few | TGTGCCAGCAGCCTCGGGACAGGCCTTGAAGCTTTCTTT | CASSLGTGLEAFF
TRBJ2-2 | NA | TRBV7-9 | few | TGTGCCAGCAGCTTATCCAGTTACACCGGGGAGCTGTTTTTT | CASSLSSYTGELFF
TRBJ2-2 | NA | TRBV9 | few | TGTGCCAGCAGCGCGACACCCACCGGGGAGCTGTTTTTT | CASSATPTGELFF
TRBJ1-4 | TRBD1 | TRBV4-1 | NA | TGCGCCAGCAGCCAAGATGCCAGGGGGGGTGAAAAACTGTTTTTT | CASSQDARGGEKLFF
TRBJ2-5 | NA | TRBV20-1 | few | TGCAGTGCTAGCAACCAAGAGACCCAGTACTTC | CSASNQETQYF
TRBJ2-4 | TRBD1 | TRBV5-6 | few | TGTGCCAGCAGCTTGACCGACAGGGCCAAGGGCAAAAACATTCAGTACTTC | CASSLTDRAKGKNIQYF
TRBJ2-1 | TRBD2 | TRBV12-3/TRBV12-4 | many | TGTGCCAGCAGTTTTAGGGGACTAGCGGGAGGGCTTCAAGGTTCTAGCAATGAGCAGTTCTTC | CASSFRGLAGGLQGSSNEQFF
TRBJ1-2 | NA | TRBV7-8 | few | TGTGCCAGCAGCTTAGGGGCGGCCCCCGGAACCTATGGCTACACCTTC | CASSLGAAPGTYGYTF
TRBJ2-5 | NA | TRBV20-1 | NA | TGCAGTGCTAGAAGCCAGGAAGAGACCCAGTACTTC | CSARSQEETQYF
TRBJ2-3 | TRBD2 | TRBV3-1 | NA | TGTGCCAGCAGCCAAGATCGACTAGCGGGCACAGATACGCAGTATTTT | CASSQDRLAGTDTQYF
TRBJ2-5 | NA | TRBV9 | NA | TGTGCCAGCAGCGTAGGACAGCGGTCAAGAGGGGAGACCCAGTACTTC | CASSVGQRSRGETQYF
TRBJ2-1 | NA | TRBV11-2 | few | TGTGCCAGCAGCTTATCAAGCGGGTACAATGAGCAGTTCTTC | CASSLSSGYNEQFF
TRBJ2-5 | NA | TRBV9 | NA | TGTGCCAGCAGCGCCGCCCCTTTGCTGGGTCAAGAGACCCAGTACTTC | CASSAAPLLGQETQYF
TRBJ2-1 | TRBD2 | TRBV11-1 | NA | TGTGCCAGCAGCTTAGACACTAGCGGGGTGTCACCGTACAATGAGCAGTTCTTC | CASSLDTSGVSPYNEQFF
TRBJ2-7 | NA | TRBV4-2 | NA | TGTGCCAGCAGCCAAGATCTGGGACGGACGGGATACGAGCAGTACTTC | CASSQDLGRTGYEQYF
TRBJ2-7 | TRBD2 | TRBV10-3 | NA | TGTGCCATCAATTTCGGACTAGCGCTCATACGAAAATACGAGCAGTACTTC | CAINFGLALIRKYEQYF
TRBJ2-3 | NA | TRBV12-3/TRBV12-4 | NA | TGTGCCAGCAGTCAGCCGGGGACGCAGTATTTT | CASSQPGTQYF
TRBJ1-2 | NA | TRBV12-3/TRBV12-4 | NA | TGTGCCAGCAGTCCGCGGGACACGGTCGTGTTCGGCTACACCTTC | CASSPRDTVVFGYTF
TRBJ2-5 | NA | TRBV7-9 | once | TGTGCCAGCAGCAGGAGTAACAAAGCGGAGACCCAGTACTTC | CASSRSNKAETQYF
TRBJ2-1 | NA | TRBV9 | NA | TGTGCCAGCAGCGAAAGACCCTCAGGAGTTTACAATGAGCAGTTCTTC | CASSERPSGVYNEQFF
TRBJ2-1 | TRBD2 | TRBV20-1 | few | TGCAGTGCTGGGACTAGCGGGGGACACAATGAGCAGTTCTTC | CSAGTSGGHNEQFF
TRBJ2-5 | TRBD2 | TRBV4-3 | NA | TGCGCCAGCAGCCAAGATATACTAGCGGGGGAGGAGACCCAGTACTTC | CASSQDILAGEETQYF
TRBJ2-6 | NA | TRBV5-1 | few | TGCGCCAGCAGTCCAATGAGCTCTGGGGCCAACGTCCTGACTTTC | CASSPMSSGANVLTF
TRBJ1-5 | NA | TRBV12-3/TRBV12-4 | NA | TGTGCCAGCAGTCCCCAAGGGCGGACCAATCAGCCCCAGCATTTT | CASSPQGRTNQPQHF
TRBJ2-3 | NA | TRBV7-2 | NA | TGTGCCAGCAGCTTAGGCAGGGCGGATACGCAGTATTTT | CASSLGRADTQYF
TRBJ1-1 | TRBD1 | TRBV10-3 | NA | TGTGCCATCAGGTCCAGGGGGGGAGCTTTCTTT | CAIRSRGGAFF
TRBJ1-2 | NA | TRBV5-1 | few | TGCGCCAGCAGCTTTACATCCTATGGCTACACCTTC | CASSFTSYGYTF
TRBJ1-3 | TRBD1 | TRBV20-1 | NA | TGCAGTGCTGGAAAGACAGGGAGGGGAAACACCATATATTTT | CSAGKTGRGNTIYF
TRBJ2-2 | TRBD2 | TRBV5-1 | NA | TGCGCCAGCAGCGTACTAGCGGGGGGGCCTGCGGACGGGGAGCTGTTTTTT | CASSVLAGGPADGELFF
TRBJ2-7 | TRBD1 | TRBV6-5 | many | TGTGCCAGCAGTTACACTACCGGGACAGGGAACTACGAGCAGTACTTC | CASSYTTGTGNYEQYF
TRBJ2-7 | NA | TRBV12-3/TRBV12-4 | NA | TGTGCCAGCAGCAGGGGGGTGAGCTCCTACGAGCAGTACTTC | CASSRGVSSYEQYF
TRBJ2-3 | NA | TRBV20-1 | NA | TGCAGTGCTACGCAGGGAGCAGATACGCAGTATTTT | CSATQGADTQYF
TRBJ2-7 | NA | TRBV7-9 | NA | TGTGCCAGCAGCCTCGACGCGCGATACGAGCAGTACTTC | CASSLDARYEQYF
TRBJ1-5 | TRBD1 | TRBV12-3/TRBV12-4 | few | TGTGCCAGCAGGGGGACAGGTGTTAATCAGCCCCAGCATTTT | CASRGTGVNQPQHF
TRBJ1-5 | NA | TRBV6-6 | NA | TGTGCCAGCAATTCCTATGATCAGCCCCAGCATTTT | CASNSYDQPQHF
TRBJ2-7 | TRBD2 | TRBV20-1 | many | TGCAGTGCTAGACGACCGGGACTAGCGGTGACCTACGAGCAGTACTTC | CSARRPGLAVTYEQYF
TRBJ2-2 | NA | TRBV11-1 | NA | TGTGCCAGCAGCCACCGTACAGGGTATACCGGGGAGCTGTTTTTT | CASSHRTGYTGELFF
TRBJ2-2 | TRBD2 | TRBV24-1 | few | TGTGCCACCAGTGAAAGGGACTACGCAAAATCGAACACCGGGGAGCTGTTTTTT | CATSERDYAKSNTGELFF
TRBJ2-2 | TRBD1 | TRBV10-3 | few | TGTGCCATCAGTGGGACAGGGATTGGCACCGGGGAGCTGTTTTTT | CAISGTGIGTGELFF
TRBJ2-1 | NA | TRBV3-1 | few | TGTGCCAGCAGCCAAGACACAGGGATCTACAATGAGCAGTTCTTC | CASSQDTGIYNEQFF
TRBJ2-7 | TRBD2 | TRBV6-1 | NA | TGTGCCAGCAGGCCGGGAGGGCCTGTCGAGCAGTACTTC | CASRPGGPVEQYF
TRBJ2-4 | NA | TRBV5-1 | few | TGCGCCAGCACCTTACCACCAGGAGGGTCGGGGAAAAACATTCAGTACTTC | CASTLPPGGSGKNIQYF
TRBJ2-2 | NA | TRBV6-2/TRBV6-3 | NA | TGTGCCAGCAGTACCACCGTATACACCGGGGAGCTGTTTTTT | CASSTTVYTGELFF
TRBJ1-1 | NA | TRBV29-1 | NA | TGCAGCGTTGTCAGGGCGGGAGCCTCTGAAGCTTTCTTT | CSVVRAGASEAFF
TRBJ2-1 | TRBD1 | TRBV20-1 | NA | TGCAGTGCTAAAATCTGGACAGGGCAAGGGAATGAGCAGTTCTTC | CSAKIWTGQGNEQFF
TRBJ2-2 | NA | TRBV5-1 | medium-sized | TGCGCCAGCAGCTTGGTTGCTACAGGGAGGACCGGGGAGCTGTTTTTT | CASSLVATGRTGELFF
TRBJ2-5 | TRBD1 | TRBV18 | NA | TGTGCCAGCTCACCCCCCCCGAGGGGGCTGGAGACCCAGTACTTC | CASSPPPRGLETQYF
TRBJ2-4 | NA | TRBV6-5 | NA | TGTGCCAGCAGTTACTCGCGTACCGTAGGGGTAGCCAAAAACATTCAGTACTTC | CASSYSRTVGVAKNIQYF
TRBJ2-1 | NA | TRBV6-2/TRBV6-3 | NA | TGTGCCAGCAGTGGAGGGACGGCTGAGCAGTTCTTC | CASSGGTAEQFF
TRBJ1-2 | NA | TRBV6-1 | few | TGTGCCAGCAGGAGGGCAGTAGATGGCTACACCTTC | CASRRAVDGYTF
TRBJ2-6 | NA | TRBV5-5 | NA | TGTGCCAGCAGCACAGGGAGCTCTGGGGCCAACGTCCTGACTTTC | CASSTGSSGANVLTF
TRBJ2-5 | NA | TRBV7-2 | NA | TGTGCCAGCAGCTTCCCATTGGGGCAGGGGTTAGAGACCCAGTACTTC | CASSFPLGQGLETQYF
TRBJ2-5 | TRBD1 | TRBV11-2 | few | TGTGCCAGCAGCATAGGGACAGGGTCCCAGTACTTC | CASSIGTGSQYF
TRBJ2-5 | TRBD1 | TRBV5-1 | NA | TGCGCCAGCAGCTCTCCCGGGACAGAAGAGACCCAGTACTTC | CASSSPGTEETQYF
TRBJ1-5 | NA | TRBV29-1 | few | TGCAGCGTTGGCCAGGGTGCTCAGCCCCAGCATTTT | CSVGQGAQPQHF
TRBJ2-3 | TRBD2 | TRBV10-3 | NA | TGTGCCATCAGTGGGACTAGCGGGACGGGGGATACGCAGTATTTT | CAISGTSGTGDTQYF
TRBJ2-1 | TRBD2 | TRBV15 | NA | TGTGCCACCAGCAGAGTTCGAGCGGGACGCAATGAGCAGTTCTTC | CATSRVRAGRNEQFF
TRBJ2-7 | NA | TRBV20-1 | NA | TGCAGTGCTGCCTCGGATGGATGGCAGTACTTC | CSAASDGWQYF
TRBJ2-2 | NA | TRBV12-3/TRBV12-4 | few | TGTGCCAGCAGTTTTGGCCAACACGGGGAGCTGTTTTTT | CASSFGQHGELFF